This T cell receptor (beta chain) was identified in a study of regulatory dendritic cells for organ transplantation. Whole-study results and caveats: Memory T cells were less diverse than naive, with memory CD8+ most oligoclonal. The most alloreactive TCR clonotypes were found in resting memory CD8+ cells.

V lost 6 bases and J 6 bases, leaving 14 bases between the germline ends. The germline V gene encodes CDR1 LNHDA and CDR2 SQIVND (reference sequence). CDR3 length: 14 residues. The sample holds one count of this clone. Its specificity is unknown. Naive CD45RA+ and memory CD45RO+ CD4+ or CD8+ T cells were FACS-sorted. TCRdb keeps only in-frame clones here, not all; method: immunoSEQ multiplex PCR. The profile shows some 29,000 clones, roughly 80% of them singletons. This receptor was identified in a human donor in good health. The sample consisted of naive CD4+ T cells from blood. Subset reported: CD45RA+ naive T cells. The chain carries TRBV19 and TRBJ1-4; D unclear. The CDR3 DNA sequence: TGTGCCAGTAGGATACATGGAGAGGATGAAAAACTGTTTTTT. This encodes CASRIHGEDEKLFF.